One sample yielded the 30 T cell receptor beta chains listed below, sequenced in a study of blood T cell repertoires in COVID-19 (dated by TCRdb to 2019 to 2021). The library was obtained by the immunoSEQ multiplex PCR assay. TCRdb obtained this table from immuneACCESS and retained in-frame rearrangements with V and J assigned. These tables miss some clones; where compared with another copy, unresolved V genes account for less than half of the shortfall, and the remainder is unexplained. Across this sample there are more than 90,000 clones, with 84% seen only once. Of the sample, roughly 24% is held by the ten largest clones. The sample comprised peripheral blood. The receptors were sampled from a human donor in a cohort sampled during active COVID-19.

The chain uses TRBV24-1 and TRBJ1-2; D not certain. This CDR3 comprises 14 residues. The germline V gene has CDR1 KGHDR and CDR2 SFDVKD. Trimming shortened V by 3 bases and J by 2 bases, and 9 bases separated the two germline ends. The CDR3 sequence is CATSDPGENYGYTF. CDR3 DNA: TGTGCCACCAGTGATCCGGGAGAGAACTATGGCTACACCTTC.

This clone was counted only a few times. The chain employs TRBV19 and TRBJ1-1, with D possibly being TRBD1 (6 bases). CDR1 is LNHDA, CDR2 SQIVND, per germline (reference sequence). The CDR3 length is 17 residues. The V and J ends lost 6 bases and 1 base respectively, with 21 bases between them. CDR3 sequence reads: CASRGNPGQIGNTEAFF. In DNA form, the CDR3 reads TGTGCCAGTAGGGGGAACCCCGGACAGATCGGGAACACTGAAGCTTTCTTT.

This clone was observed a single time. This sequence joins TRBV19 and TRBJ1-4; a possible D gene is TRBD1 (5 bases). V was cut by 5 bases and J by 6 bases, with 16 bases left in between. This CDR3 has 15 residues. Germline V lookup: CDR1 LNHDA, CDR2 SQIVND (reference sequence). The CDR3: CASSRVGGSYEKLFF. The CDR3 nucleotides are TGTGCCAGTAGTCGGGTTGGGGGGAGTTATGAAAAACTGTTTTTT.

The rearrangement uses TRBV24-1 and TRBJ1-5; 7 nucleotides align to TRBD1. The ends lost 3 bases at V and 0 bases at J; junction bases unmatched: 7. Germline loops: CDR1 KGHDR, CDR2 SFDVKD. The CDR3 has 17 amino acids. The CDR3 sequence is CATSDPTGPYSNQPQHF. In nucleotides, the CDR3 is TGTGCCACCAGTGATCCGACAGGGCCGTATAGCAATCAGCCCCAGCATTTT.

This chain connects TRBV18 to TRBJ1-5; the D is unclear. Looked up from germline, CDR1 is KGHSH and CDR2 is LQKENI. Trimming pared 3 bases from V and 7 bases from J, leaving 16 bases between. The CDR3 sequence is 15 residues long. The CDR3 reads CASSPLPGWEQPQHF. The CDR3 coding sequence is TGTGCCAGCTCACCGCTCCCGGGCTGGGAGCAGCCCCAGCATTTT. The variable domain in full, with the rest retrieved from reference TRBV18 and TRBJ1-5, is NAGVMQNPRHLVRRRGQEARLRCSPMKGHSHVYWYRQLPEEGLKFMVYLQKENIIDESGMPKERFSAEFPKEGPSILRIQQVVRGDSAAYFCASSPLPGWEQPQHFGDGTRLSIL.

This chain links TRBV29-1 with TRBJ1-2; a weak D match, TRBD1 (6 bases). The CDR3 is 14 amino acids. The V gene lost 3 bases and the J gene lost 4 bases, with 15 bases spanning the gap. Germline lookup yields CDR1 SQVTM and CDR2 ANQGSEA. The CDR3 DNA follows: TGCAGCGTTGAGTGGGCAGGGGCCCCCTATGGCTACACCTTC. It yields the protein CSVEWAGAPYGYTF.

The chain links TRBV29-1 to TRBJ1-5; D remains unclear. V was cut by 5 bases and J by 3 bases, with 14 bases left in between. In germline, CDR1 is SQVTM, CDR2 ANQGSEA. This CDR3 is 14 amino acids long. The CDR3 DNA follows: TGCAGCGTTAACGAGGGTAGTAACAATCAGCCCCAGCATTTT. It yields the protein CSVNEGSNNQPQHF. Combining the CDR3 with reference TRBV29-1 and TRBJ1-5 gives the whole variable domain SAVISQKPSRDICQRGTSLTIQCQVDSQVTMMFWYRQQPGQSLTLIATANQGSEATYESGFVIDKFPISRPNLTFSTLTVSNMSPEDSSIYLCSVNEGSNNQPQHFGDGTRLSIL.

The rearrangement links TRBV5-6 to TRBJ2-1, with TRBD1 matching over 7 bases. The germline V gene encodes CDR1 SGHDT and CDR2 YYEEEE. This CDR3 is 16 amino acids long. V shed 1 base and J 5 bases; nucleotides not matched to a gene: 9. This chain's CDR3 is CASSLKGAGPNNEQFF. The CDR3 bases are TGTGCCAGCAGCTTGAAGGGGGCGGGTCCAAACAATGAGCAGTTCTTC.

The chain recombines TRBV7-8 with TRBJ2-3; 10 nucleotides agree with TRBD2. After removal of 5 bases from V and 1 base from J, the junction contained 9 bases not matched to a gene. Germline CDR1 reads SGHVS; CDR2 reads FQNEAQ. The CDR3 extends over 17 amino acids. CDR3 protein: CASSPLRTSGGTDTQYF. The DNA for the CDR3 is TGTGCCAGCAGCCCTCTACGGACTAGCGGAGGCACAGATACGCAGTATTTT. The full variable domain, its missing parts supplied by reference TRBV7-8 and TRBJ2-3, is GAGVSQSPRYKVAKRGQDVALRCDPISGHVSLFWYQQALGQGPEFLTYFQNEAQLDKSGLPSDRFFAERPEGSVSTLKIQRTQQEDSAVYLCASSPLRTSGGTDTQYFGPGTRLTVL.

The chain carries TRBV7-8 and TRBJ1-1; D might be TRBD1 (5 bases). Germline V gene data show CDR1 as SGHVS and CDR2 as FQNEAQ. Between the trimmed V and J ends, which lost 1 base and 3 bases, there was a span of 12 bases. The CDR3 is 15 amino acids. The chain's CDR3 is CASSLVPGWDTEAFF. The CDR3 bases are TGTGCCAGCAGCTTAGTCCCAGGGTGGGACACTGAAGCTTTCTTT.

The V gene is TRBV29-1, the J gene TRBJ1-2; 9 bases agree with TRBD1. CDR1 and CDR2 (germline): SQVTM, ANQGSEA. The junction had 9 bases not matched to a gene; V was cut back by 7 bases and J by 6 bases. This CDR3 comprises 13 residues. The chain's CDR3 is CSARTGGRNGYTF. In DNA, the CDR3 is TGCAGCGCCCGAACAGGGGGCAGAAATGGCTACACCTTC.

In this sample, this clone turned up a few times. The rearrangement joins TRBV7-2 to TRBJ1-1; D ambiguous. CDR1 and CDR2 (germline): SGHTA, FQGNSA. The ends were cut back, 2 bases at V and 1 base at J, with 5 bases in the middle. The CDR3 is made up of 13 amino acids. The CDR3, as DNA: TGTGCCAGCAGCTTAACTGCGAACACTGAAGCTTTCTTT. This sequence encodes CASSLTANTEAFF.

The gene calls are TRBV4-1 and TRBJ1-6; maybe TRBD1 (6 bases). CDR1 is MGHRA, CDR2 YSYEKL, per germline. This CDR3 spans 20 amino acids. V lost 1 base, J lost 0 bases, and 19 bases lay in between. Here the CDR3 DNA reads TGCGCCAGCAGCCAAGCACTCTCGAACAGGGTTAGCTCCTATAATTCACCCCTCCACTTT. This sequence encodes CASSQALSNRVSSYNSPLHF.

The chain couples TRBV28 to TRBJ2-6, with 7 bases lining up with TRBD1. V was clipped by 6 bases and J by 0 bases; unmatched bases: 5. This CDR3 contains 16 residues. The V gene's germline CDR1 is MDHEN and CDR2 SYDVKM. CDR3 nucleotides: TGTGCCAGCAGCGGACAGGCGAGCTCTGGGGCCAACGTCCTGACTTTC. The encoded protein is CASSGQASSGANVLTF.

A single count supports this clone. The J gene is TRBJ1-3, the V gene TRBV15, with D possibly matching TRBD1 (6 bases). The germline V gene has CDR1 LNHNV and CDR2 YYDKDF (reference sequence). The ends were cut back, 0 bases at V and 0 bases at J, with 9 bases in the middle. The CDR3 runs 16 residues. CDR3 residues: CATSREDSLSGNTIYF. In nucleotides, the CDR3 is TGTGCCACCAGCAGAGAGGACAGTCTCTCTGGAAACACCATATATTTT. The entire variable domain, with the rest obtained from reference TRBV15 and TRBJ1-3, is as follows: DAMVIQNPRYQVTQFGKPVTLSCSQTLNHNVMYWYQQKSSQAPKLLFHYYDKDFNNEADTPDNFQSRRPNTSFCFLDIRSPGLGDTAMYLCATSREDSLSGNTIYFGEGSWLTVV.

The rearrangement uses TRBV6-5 and TRBJ2-1; 9 nucleotides line up with TRBD2. V gave up 4 bases and J gave up 8 bases; unmatched junction bases: 6. CDR1 MNHEY and CDR2 SVGAGI come from the germline V gene. The CDR3 spans 14 residues. The CDR3 DNA reads as TGTGCCAGCAGTTCTGCGGGAGGGCCTTATGAGCAGTTCTTC. It is translated as CASSSAGGPYEQFF.

This chain links TRBV9 with TRBJ1-5, with D possibly being TRBD1 (5 bases). Germline V CDR1 and CDR2: SGDLS, YYNGEE. Between the trimmed V and J ends, which lost 4 bases and 4 bases, there was a span of 9 bases. The CDR3 totals 13 residues. CDR3 in DNA: TGTGCCAGCAGCCCGACAGCGAATCAGCCCCAGCATTTT. This codes for CASSPTANQPQHF.

The sample holds one count of this clone. V gene TRBV7-3 combines with J gene TRBJ2-3; D is undetermined. CDR3 size: 14 residues. CDR1 is SGHTA and CDR2 is FQGTGA in the germline V gene. The V end was cut by 5 bases, the J end by 5 bases, with 14 bases between. This CDR3 is CASSPGPNGDTQYF. Here the CDR3 DNA reads TGTGCCAGCAGCCCAGGTCCGAACGGAGATACGCAGTATTTT.

This chain uses TRBV10-2 with TRBJ2-7; the match to TRBD2 covers 7 bases. The CDR3 contains 14 residues. Per germline, CDR1 WSHSY and CDR2 SAAADI. The V gene end was trimmed by 4 bases and the J gene end by 0 bases; junction bases not matched to a gene: 3. CDR3 DNA sequence: TGCGCCAGCAGTGGAGCGGGGTCCTCCTACGAGCAGTACTTC. Its translation is CASSGAGSSYEQYF.

This chain links TRBV7-6 with TRBJ1-1; D not resolved. V lost 4 bases, J lost 0 bases, and 6 bases lay in between. CDR1 and CDR2 from the germline V gene are SGHVS and FNYEAQ. The CDR3 loop spans 13 amino acids. For the CDR3, the DNA is TGTGCCAGCAGCTCCACAGTGAACACTGAAGCTTTCTTT. It translates to CASSSTVNTEAFF. Full variable domain (missing parts from reference TRBV7-6 and TRBJ1-1): GAGVSQSPRYKVTKRGQDVALRCDPISGHVSLYWYRQALGQGPEFLTYFNYEAQQDKSGLPNDRFSAERPEGSISTLTIQRTEQRDSAMYRCASSSTVNTEAFFGQGTRLTVV.

This clone was found once. The rearrangement uses TRBV19 and TRBJ1-1; D is possibly TRBD1 (6 bases). V lost 4 bases, J lost 1 base, and 13 bases lay in between. Germline CDR1 is LNHDA and CDR2 is SQIVND (reference sequence). The CDR3 has 15 amino acids. In DNA, the CDR3 is TGTGCCAGTAGTACGGCGACAGGTTCGAACACTGAAGCTTTCTTT. It yields the protein CASSTATGSNTEAFF.

The genes are TRBV27 and TRBJ1-1; 7 nucleotides align to TRBD1. Germline V gene data show CDR1 as MNHEY and CDR2 as SMNVEV (reference sequence). The ends lost 5 bases at V and 1 base at J; junction bases unmatched: 10. CDR3 length: 16 amino acids. The CDR3 region is CASSPQGGTANTEAFF. The CDR3 DNA follows: TGTGCCAGCAGTCCCCAAGGGGGGACAGCGAACACTGAAGCTTTCTTT.

This rearrangement joins TRBV5-1 to TRBJ1-2; 9 positions agree with TRBD1. Germline trimming cut 4 bases from V and 2 bases from J; bases unmatched to any gene: 6. The CDR3 runs 15 residues. CDR1 is SGHRS and CDR2 is YFSETQ in the germline V gene. CDR3 sequence reads: CASSPGQGLNYGYTF. The CDR3 region has the DNA TGCGCCAGCAGCCCCGGACAGGGGCTAAACTATGGCTACACCTTC. Looking up the rest from reference TRBV5-1 and TRBJ1-2 gives the full variable domain: KAGVTQTPRYLIKTRGQQVTLSCSPISGHRSVSWYQQTPGQGLQFLFEYFSETQRNKGNFPGRFSGRQFSNSRSEMNVSTLELGDSALYLCASSPGQGLNYGYTFGSGTRLTVV.

J is TRBJ1-1 and V is TRBV5-1; the match to TRBD1 covers 8 bases. Germline assignment: CDR1 SGHRS and CDR2 YFSETQ. V was pared by 3 bases and J by 6 bases, with 16 bases of the junction left unmatched. CDR3 length equals 17 residues. The CDR3 DNA follows: TGCGCCAGCAGCTCCCAAACAGGGGGGGTATCCAGATCTGAAGCTTTCTTT. Translation: CASSSQTGGVSRSEAFF.

The chain combines TRBV10-3 with TRBJ2-1, with D hard to call. This CDR3 has 14 amino acids. V was clipped by 2 bases and J by 5 bases, with 10 bases between them. CDR1 is ENHRY and CDR2 is SYGVKD in the germline V gene. DNA of the CDR3: TGTGCCATCAGTGAGGTAGTCGTCGACAATGAGCAGTTCTTC. As protein: CAISEVVVDNEQFF.

This clone was seen repeatedly, ten times or more. V usage is TRBV29-1 and J usage is TRBJ2-7, with 10 bases identical to TRBD1. Germline V gives CDR1 SQVTM, CDR2 ANQGSEA. CDR3 length equals 12 residues. The trim removed 5 bases at V and 6 bases at J, leaving 4 bases unmatched. CDR3 loop: CSVHGQGGEQYF. The CDR3 DNA reads TGCAGCGTTCACGGACAGGGGGGCGAGCAGTACTTC.

The chain joins TRBV4-3 to TRBJ2-1; 13 bases line up with TRBD2. The CDR3 extends over 18 amino acids. CDR1 and CDR2 (germline): LGHNA, YSLEER. The V and J ends lost 1 base and 11 bases, in that order; junction bases with no gene match: 14. The CDR3 is CASSQVLAGGSNSGQQFF. CDR3 in DNA: TGCGCCAGCAGCCAAGTACTAGCGGGGGGGTCTAATTCGGGGCAGCAGTTCTTC.

The chain couples TRBV6-5 to TRBJ1-1, with D hard to call. This CDR3 comprises 16 residues. CDR1 MNHEY and CDR2 SVGAGI come from the germline V gene. V lost 0 bases and J 1 base, leaving 12 bases between the germline ends. For the CDR3, the DNA is TGTGCCAGCAGTTACTCGGTGGGCAGAGAGAACACTGAAGCTTTCTTT. Protein product: CASSYSVGRENTEAFF.

This clone showed up just a few times. V gene TRBV14 combines with J gene TRBJ2-2, with D perhaps TRBD1 (6 bases). The length of the CDR3 is 13 residues. Germline lookup yields CDR1 SGHDN and CDR2 FVKESK. V was pared by 4 bases and J by 5 bases, with 8 bases between. CDR3 DNA sequence: TGTGCCAGCAGCCGACAGGCGACCGGGGAGCTGTTTTTT. It codes for CASSRQATGELFF.

The chain has TRBV7-2 and TRBJ1-5, with TRBD1 as a possible D gene (5 bases). This CDR3 contains 14 residues. Per the germline V gene, CDR1 is SGHTA and CDR2 is FQGNSA. V was trimmed by 5 bases and J by 3 bases, leaving 11 bases between them. The CDR3 loop is CASSGGGFNQPQHF. CDR3 coding DNA: TGTGCCAGCAGCGGGGGGGGGTTCAATCAGCCCCAGCATTTT. Looking up the rest from reference TRBV7-2 and TRBJ1-5 gives the full variable domain: GAGVSQSPSNKVTEKGKDVELRCDPISGHTALYWYRQSLGQGLEFLIYFQGNSAPDKSGLPSDRFSAERTGGSVSTLTIQRTQQEDSAVYLCASSGGGFNQPQHFGDGTRLSIL.